Below, one T cell receptor (beta chain) is given with its context. Primers included in the PCR were 60 Vbeta and 13 Jbeta primers. Repertoires were generated with immunoSEQ multiplex PCR, while TCRdb's copy carries only in-frame clones and drops some. This table holds roughly 140,000 clones, about 85% found once. Trimming took off 2 bases at V and 1 base at J, with 6 bases between the two ends. The germline CDR1 and CDR2 sequences are SGHRS and YFSETQ. The CDR3 covers 13 residues. The entry originates in a study of cytomegalovirus exposure and HLA in healthy donors. For the study at large: Among the roughly 400 genotyped donors, about 81% were placed in the Caucasian-associated ancestry cluster.

The sequence was collected from a boy younger than 10 in good health and CMV-seronegative. Sequencing was done on a sample of PBMCs. The V and J genes are TRBV5-1 and TRBJ1-1; D unresolved. The CDR3: CASSFRQNTEAFF. The DNA for the CDR3 is TGCGCCAGCAGCTTTAGACAGAACACTGAAGCTTTCTTT.